Sequencing of this TCR beta chain was carried out in a study of shared clonotypes between healthy human individuals. Per the germline V gene, CDR1 is ENHRY and CDR2 is SYGVKD. The CDR3 loop spans 14 amino acids. The V gene lost 6 bases and the J gene lost 5 bases, with 14 bases spanning the gap. The data were produced by immunoSEQ multiplex PCR, yet TCRdb's version contains in-frame clones alone and is incomplete. In the table there are some 2,000,000 clones, almost 96% of which are singletons. The chain combines TRBV10-3 with TRBJ1-3; D is ambiguous. Sequencing was performed on naive CD4+ T cells sorted from blood. Subset given: CD45RA+ positively selected. The clonotype originates from a man younger than 35 in good health. The CDR3 reads CAIRLLTGRNTIYF. CDR3 in DNA: TGTGCCATCAGACTCTTAACGGGAAGAAACACCATATATTTT.